The sequence of this TCR beta chain was determined in a study of blood T cell repertoires in COVID-19. Study-wide background: From the United States, Italy and Spain came samples of acute and convalescent COVID-19.

Germline V gene sequence: CDR1 LNHDA, CDR2 SQIVND (reference sequence). V lost 10 bases and J 0 bases, leaving 10 bases between the germline ends. The CDR3 is 12 residues long. This clone appeared a few times. Repertoires were generated with immunoSEQ multiplex PCR, while TCRdb's copy carries only in-frame clones and drops some. The repertoire consists of about 370,000 clones, with around 91% occurring once and the leading ten covering approximately 7%. This clonotype was obtained from a man aged 18-30 years with active or convalescent COVID-19. The rearrangement joins TRBV19 to TRBJ2-7; D not certain. Sequenced sample: peripheral blood. The DNA for the CDR3 is TGTGCCACGGCCGGGTCCTCCTACGAGCAGTACTTC. It encodes CATAGSSYEQYF.